A selection of T cell receptor beta chains follows, all from one sample in a study of shared T cell receptors in the human thymus. Sequencing was performed with immunoSEQ multiplex PCR; in TCRdb, only in-frame clones are kept and a portion is missing. Of some 400,000 clones in the sample, approximately 95% were seen once. The sample consisted of thymocytes. These receptors all come from a human donor. CDR3s include the opening cysteine and the closing phenylalanine or tryptophan. The D gene is left open where the match is weak. The size of a clone is reported for some rows only, either as once, few or many, or as a class for expanded clones.

V gene	J gene	D gene	clone size	CDR3 protein	CDR3 DNA
TRBV16	TRBJ2-1	TRBD1	NA	CASSQTGSSYNEQFF	TGTGCCAGCAGCCAGACAGGGAGCTCCTACAATGAGCAGTTCTTC
TRBV7-9	TRBJ1-4	NA	NA	CASSLEKQRGKGSNEKLFF	TGTGCCAGCAGCTTAGAAAAACAACGCGGCAAAGGCTCTAATGAAAAACTGTTTTTT
TRBV11-2	TRBJ2-5	TRBD2	NA	CASSLDLGREETQYF	TGTGCCAGCAGCTTAGATCTTGGGAGGGAAGAGACCCAGTACTTC
TRBV10-3	TRBJ1-2	NA	NA	CAISGGHGKNYGYTF	TGTGCCATCAGTGGCGGGCACGGAAAAAACTATGGCTACACCTTC
TRBV4-2	TRBJ2-7	TRBD2	NA	CASSQHGRSSYEQYF	TGTGCCAGCAGCCAACACGGGAGGAGCTCCTACGAGCAGTACTTC
TRBV30	TRBJ2-3	NA	once	CAWRTRGGDGEDTQYF	TGTGCCTGGAGGACAAGGGGGGGAGATGGTGAAGATACGCAGTATTTT
TRBV30	TRBJ1-1	NA	NA	CAWTPLNTEAFF	TGTGCCTGGACCCCCCTGAACACTGAAGCTTTCTTT
TRBV6-1	TRBJ2-4	TRBD2	NA	CASSGLAPGAKNIQYF	TGTGCCAGCAGTGGACTAGCCCCGGGGGCCAAAAACATTCAGTACTTC
TRBV14	TRBJ2-1	NA	NA	CASSQEEAGKLDYNEQFF	TGTGCCAGCAGCCAAGAGGAAGCAGGGAAACTCGACTACAATGAGCAGTTCTTC
TRBV9	TRBJ2-1	TRBD2	NA	CASSVESGLAGYNEQFF	TGTGCCAGCAGCGTAGAATCGGGACTAGCGGGTTACAATGAGCAGTTCTTC
TRBV7-7	TRBJ2-1	TRBD2	NA	CASSLGLPSYNEQFF	TGTGCCAGCAGCTTGGGACTACCCTCCTACAATGAGCAGTTCTTC
TRBV14	TRBJ1-1	NA	NA	CASSQWTAKAFF	TGTGCCAGCAGCCAGTGGACAGCTAAAGCTTTCTTT